This record looks at one T cell receptor (beta chain) sequence and its context. Germline V gene data show CDR1 as LNHDA and CDR2 as SQIVND (reference sequence). V was pared by 7 bases and J by 7 bases, with 22 bases between. This CDR3 spans 15 amino acids. This specimen comes from a study of blood T cell repertoires in COVID-19. About the research overall: The United States, Italy and Spain supplied acute and convalescent COVID-19 samples.

Assay: immunoSEQ multiplex PCR; the TCRdb copy retains only in-frame clones and omits some. The table has about 190,000 clones, about 82% seen once. Cohort 3 recovered donors had two negative PCRs, clearance, or symptom resolution. The sequencing input was PBMCs or T cells enriched from blood (not recorded which). The TCR originated in a woman aged 25 to 45 who had recovered from COVID-19. V is TRBV19 and J is TRBJ1-2; the D gene is possibly TRBD1 (5 bases). The CDR3 nucleotides are TGTGCCAGTATGAGCGGGGCCCGGGAGGGCCCTGGCTACACCTTC. Amino acids: CASMSGAREGPGYTF.